This T cell receptor (beta chain) was retrieved from a study of T-cell memory formation after mild COVID-19. About the study: There were largely donor-specific TCR clusters. The study's findings and limits: There were some responding clones in pre-infection memory, which suggested that cross-reactive memory had joined. Most CD4+ clones that shrank were in CM and EM, while CD8+ ones turned up in EMRA.

Concerning this clonotype: The antigen is unknown.

Constant-segment primers were used for 5'RACE, and the resulting TCR alpha and TCR beta cDNA libraries carried sample barcodes and UMIs. TCRdb reprocessed the 5' RACE reads via MiXCR and lists one record per CDR3 protein. Of about 340,000 distinct CDR3 sequences listed, 10% to 15% are singletons. What was sequenced was PBMCs or a T cell subset sorted from them (not recorded which). This clonotype was obtained from a man aged 18 to 30 who had mild COVID-19 (a few samples of this study predate the infection). Cell type and time point are not known.

The CDR3, as DNA: TGTGCCAGCAGTGGCCGGACGGAGAACTATGGCTACACCTTC. Its protein is CASSGRTENYGYTF. This chain joins TRBV6-5 and TRBJ1-2; D ambiguous. V was trimmed by 5 bases and J by 2 bases, leaving 12 bases between them. Germline V gives CDR1 MNHEY, CDR2 SVGAGI. The CDR3 spans 14 residues.